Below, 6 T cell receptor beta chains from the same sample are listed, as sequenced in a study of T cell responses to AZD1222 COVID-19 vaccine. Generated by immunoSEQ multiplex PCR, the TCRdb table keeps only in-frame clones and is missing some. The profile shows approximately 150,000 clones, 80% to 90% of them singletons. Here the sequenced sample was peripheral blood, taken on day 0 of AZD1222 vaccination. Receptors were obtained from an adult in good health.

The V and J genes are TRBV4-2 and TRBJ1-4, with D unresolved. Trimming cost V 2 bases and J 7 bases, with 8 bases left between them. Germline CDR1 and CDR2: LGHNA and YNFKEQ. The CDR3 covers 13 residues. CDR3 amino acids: CASSQNGGEKLFF. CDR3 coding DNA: TGTGCCAGCAGCCAAAACGGAGGTGAAAAACTGTTTTTT.

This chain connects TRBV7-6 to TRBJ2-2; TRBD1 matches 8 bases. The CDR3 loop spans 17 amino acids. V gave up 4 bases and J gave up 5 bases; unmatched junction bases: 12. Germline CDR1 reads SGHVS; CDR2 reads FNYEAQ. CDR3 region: CASSWITGGSVTGELFF. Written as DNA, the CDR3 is TGTGCCAGCAGCTGGATCACAGGGGGGTCTGTAACCGGGGAGCTGTTTTTT.

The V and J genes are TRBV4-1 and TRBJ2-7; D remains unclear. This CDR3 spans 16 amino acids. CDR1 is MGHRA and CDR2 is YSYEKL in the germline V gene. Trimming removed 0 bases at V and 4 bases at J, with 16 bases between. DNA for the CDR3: TGCGCCAGCAGCCAAGATATTGTACCTAAACGGTACGAGCAGTACTTC. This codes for CASSQDIVPKRYEQYF.

The CDR3 nucleotides read TGCGCCAGCAGCTTAGCGGGAGGGACGGGGGCCCAGTACTTC. This translates into CASSLAGGTGAQYF. This chain links TRBV5-1 with TRBJ2-5; 10 positions agree with TRBD2. The V and J ends lost 2 bases and 9 bases, in that order; junction bases with no gene match: 7. The V gene's germline CDR1 is SGHRS and CDR2 YFSETQ. This CDR3 has 14 amino acids.

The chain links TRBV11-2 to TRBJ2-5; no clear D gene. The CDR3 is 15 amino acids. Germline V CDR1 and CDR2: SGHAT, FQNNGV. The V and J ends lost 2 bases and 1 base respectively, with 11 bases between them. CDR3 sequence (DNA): TGTGCCAGCAGCTTATATGTTGGAAGCCAAGAGACCCAGTACTTC. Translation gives CASSLYVGSQETQYF.

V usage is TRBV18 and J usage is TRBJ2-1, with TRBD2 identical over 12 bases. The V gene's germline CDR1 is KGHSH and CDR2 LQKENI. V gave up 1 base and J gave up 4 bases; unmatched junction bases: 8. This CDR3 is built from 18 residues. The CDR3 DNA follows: TGTGCCAGCTCACCACAAACTAGCGGGAGGTCGGGGTACAATGAGCAGTTCTTC. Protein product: CASSPQTSGRSGYNEQFF.